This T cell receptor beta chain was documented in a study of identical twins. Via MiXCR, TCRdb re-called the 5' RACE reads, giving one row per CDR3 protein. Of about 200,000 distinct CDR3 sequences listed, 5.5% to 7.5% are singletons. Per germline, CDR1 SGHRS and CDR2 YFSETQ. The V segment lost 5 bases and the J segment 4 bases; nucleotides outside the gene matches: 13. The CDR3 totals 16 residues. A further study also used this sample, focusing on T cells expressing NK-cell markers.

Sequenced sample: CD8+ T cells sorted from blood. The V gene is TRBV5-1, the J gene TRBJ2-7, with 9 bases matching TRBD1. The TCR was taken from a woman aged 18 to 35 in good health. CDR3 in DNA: TGCGCCAGCAGTTTTGAACCGGGACAGGGCCAATACGAGCAGTACTTC. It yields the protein CASSFEPGQGQYEQYF.